The 26 T cell receptor beta chains reported below all come from one sample, sequenced in a study of identical twins. TCRdb recomputed calls from the 5' RACE reads with MiXCR, one row per CDR3 protein. Among 700,000 or so distinct CDR3 sequences listed, roughly 8% were seen once. This same sample was also taken into another study, of yellow fever vaccine responses in identical twins.

Sequenced: PBMCs. The receptors were gathered from a young woman in good health.

The chain has TRBV11-2 and TRBJ1-1, with unresolved D. In germline, CDR1 is SGHAT, CDR2 FQNNGV. The CDR3 is 15 residues long. V dropped 5 bases and J dropped 0 bases, with 13 bases sitting between them. CDR3 DNA sequence: TGTGCCAGCAGCCAATCCGGGCTCTTGAACACTGAAGCTTTCTTT. This translates into CASSQSGLLNTEAFF. The variable domain in full, with the rest retrieved from reference TRBV11-2 and TRBJ1-1, is EAGVAQSPRYKIIEKRQSVAFWCNPISGHATLYWYQQILGQGPKLLIQFQNNGVVDDSQLPKDRFSAERLKGVDSTLKIQPAKLEDSAVYLCASSQSGLLNTEAFFGQGTRLTVV.

This clonotype occurred many times. The V gene is TRBV10-3, the J gene TRBJ2-5, with a weak D call TRBD2 (6 bases). V gave up 6 bases and J gave up 2 bases, with 7 bases separating them. This CDR3 comprises 12 residues. Germline lookup yields CDR1 ENHRY and CDR2 SYGVKD. CDR3 nucleotide sequence: TGTGCCATCAGGGGGGGACAAGAGACCCAGTACTTC. It codes for CAIRGGQETQYF.

This clonotype has more than one count but fewer than ten. The chain joins TRBV7-9 to TRBJ2-1, with 14 bases that match TRBD2. Germline V gene lookup returns CDR1 SEHNR and CDR2 FQNEAQ (reference sequence). The CDR3 is 15 amino acids. V lost 3 bases, J lost 9 bases, and 4 bases stayed unmatched. CDR3 protein: CASSLTSGRAVEQFF. DNA of the CDR3: TGTGCCAGCAGCTTGACTAGCGGGAGGGCCGTTGAGCAGTTCTTC.

This clonotype was observed a few times. The rearrangement joins TRBV28 to TRBJ2-7; D gene uncertain. The CDR3 spans 15 residues. The V end lost 8 bases, the J end lost 1 base, and 18 bases lay between the germline ends. Germline V gene sequence: CDR1 MDHEN, CDR2 SYDVKM. CDR3 nucleotide sequence: TGTGCCAGCTGCGTGAAACAGCTCAAATCCTACGAGCAGTACTTC. Encoded protein: CASCVKQLKSYEQYF.

V usage is TRBV6-1 and J usage is TRBJ1-1; no definite D call. Trimming cost V 9 bases and J 1 base, with 15 bases left between them. Germline CDR1 and CDR2: MNHNS and SASEGT. The CDR3 covers 14 residues. CDR3 nucleotides: TGTGCCAGAAGGGCAATCCAGAGGAACACTGAAGCTTTCTTT. The encoded protein is CARRAIQRNTEAFF.

This chain links TRBV3-1 with TRBJ1-1, with 7 bases matching TRBD1. CDR1 is LGHDT and CDR2 is YNNKEL in the germline V gene (reference sequence). J lost 0 bases, V lost 2 bases, and 6 bases had no gene match. The CDR3 loop spans 16 amino acids. The CDR3 region is CASSQHGGGVNTEAFF. Written as DNA, the CDR3 is TGTGCCAGCAGCCAACACGGAGGGGGCGTGAACACTGAAGCTTTCTTT. The full variable domain, its missing parts supplied by reference TRBV3-1 and TRBJ1-1, is DTAVSQTPKYLVTQMGNDKSIKCEQNLGHDTMYWYKQDSKKFLKIMFSYNNKELIINETVPNRFSPKSPDKAHLNLHINSLELGDSAVYFCASSQHGGGVNTEAFFGQGTRLTVV.

The gene calls are TRBV30 and TRBJ2-1, with 8 bases fitting TRBD2. This CDR3 contains 12 residues. The germline V gene has CDR1 GTSNPN and CDR2 SVGIG (reference sequence). V lost 2 bases, J lost 15 bases, and 9 bases stayed unmatched. CDR3 in amino acids: CAWSLAGGIRFF. CDR3 bases: TGTGCCTGGAGTTTGGCGGGAGGAATCCGGTTCTTC.

The chain combines TRBV10-3 with TRBJ2-7; the match to TRBD2 covers 15 bases. With 6 bases clipped from V and 3 bases from J, the junction kept 6 bases outside the gene matches. Per germline, CDR1 ENHRY and CDR2 SYGVKD. The CDR3 totals 16 residues. The CDR3 loop is CAIRRTSGRVDYEQYF. The DNA for the CDR3 is TGTGCCATCAGAAGGACTAGCGGGAGGGTCGACTACGAGCAGTACTTC.

This chain joins TRBV7-2 and TRBJ2-1; D is ambiguous. V was clipped by 3 bases and J by 10 bases, with 7 bases between them. CDR1 SGHTA and CDR2 FQGNSA come from the germline V gene. The CDR3 spans 11 residues. DNA of the CDR3: TGTGCCAGCAGCTTGTTACAAGAGCAGTTCTTC. This gives the protein CASSLLQEQFF.

The V gene is TRBV7-6, the J gene TRBJ2-5, with unresolved D. CDR3 length: 14 residues. Looked up from germline, CDR1 is SGHVS and CDR2 is FNYEAQ. Trimming shortened V by 0 bases and J by 5 bases, and 10 bases separated the two germline ends. CDR3 region: CASSLALARETQYF. In DNA form, the CDR3 reads TGTGCCAGCAGCTTAGCGTTGGCTCGGGAGACCCAGTACTTC.

This clonotype occurred a few times. The CDR3 is CASSLMGFSNQPQHF. As DNA, the CDR3 is TGTGCCAGCAGCTTGATGGGGTTTAGCAATCAGCCCCAGCATTTT. The chain carries TRBV5-5 and TRBJ1-5; D remains ambiguous. V was clipped by 1 base and J by 0 bases, with 8 bases between them. CDR3 length: 15 residues. Germline loops: CDR1 SGHKS, CDR2 YYEKEE (reference sequence).

In this sample, this clonotype turned up a few times. The chain couples TRBV29-1 to TRBJ2-2; 11 bases map to TRBD2. With 4 bases clipped from V and 7 bases from J, the junction kept 14 bases outside the gene matches. From germline, CDR1 is SQVTM and CDR2 ANQGSEA. The CDR3 loop spans 17 amino acids. The CDR3 sequence is CSVGDRLAGGRIGELFF. The CDR3 DNA reads TGCAGCGTTGGGGACAGATTAGCGGGGGGGCGAATCGGGGAGCTGTTTTTT.

The V and J genes are TRBV7-9 and TRBJ2-6; the match to TRBD1 covers 8 bases. Trimming cost V 2 bases and J 4 bases; bases outside gene matches: 7. This CDR3 comprises 17 residues. The V gene's germline CDR1 is SEHNR and CDR2 FQNEAQ (reference sequence). CDR3 DNA sequence: TGTGCCAGCAGCTTATCACAGGGGGTCGTGGGGGCCAACGTCCTGACTTTC. Its translation is CASSLSQGVVGANVLTF.

The chain has TRBV20-1 and TRBJ1-5; D is unresolved. Germline V lookup: CDR1 DFQATT, CDR2 SNEGSKA (reference sequence). CDR3 size: 13 residues. V was pared by 3 bases and J by 7 bases, with 13 bases between. The DNA of the CDR3 is TGCAGTGCTAGCTTTGGTGGGGAGCAGCCCCAGCATTTT. It yields the protein CSASFGGEQPQHF.

The table lists this clonotype with many counts. This rearrangement joins TRBV29-1 to TRBJ2-1; possibly TRBD1 or TRBD2 for D (6 bases each). Germline assignment: CDR1 SQVTM and CDR2 ANQGSEA. V was clipped by 6 bases and J by 8 bases, with 23 bases between them. This CDR3 comprises 15 residues. CDR3 nucleotides: TGCAGCGTATCATGGTTCGCAGGGGAGGACGATGAGCAGTTCTTC. It translates to CSVSWFAGEDDEQFF.

V and J are TRBV19 and TRBJ1-1; a weak D match, TRBD1 (5 bases). The CDR3 runs 14 residues. Trimming left V 3 bases short and J 1 base short, with 9 bases between. Germline V lookup: CDR1 LNHDA, CDR2 SQIVND (reference sequence). In nucleotides, the CDR3 is TGTGCCAGTAGTATCCCCAGGGCGAACACTGAAGCTTTCTTT. Its protein product is CASSIPRANTEAFF.

This clonotype was seen a few times. CDR3 residues: CASSRPPRDRGTEQFF. In DNA, the CDR3 is TGCGCCAGCAGCCGCCCTCCCCGGGACAGGGGTACTGAGCAGTTCTTC. The rearrangement uses TRBV4-1 and TRBJ2-1, with 10 bases matching TRBD1. Germline CDR1 reads MGHRA; CDR2 reads YSYEKL. The trim removed 4 bases at V and 9 bases at J, leaving 12 bases unmatched. This CDR3 has 16 residues.

This clonotype was found many times. The genes are TRBV4-3 and TRBJ2-7; TRBD2 matches at 15 bases. Germline V CDR1 and CDR2: LGHNA, YSLEER. V dropped 8 bases and J dropped 0; count of bases not matched to a gene: 5. The CDR3 has 16 residues. CDR3 nucleotides: TGCGCCAGCTTGGGGACTAGCGGGAGGTACTCCTACGAGCAGTACTTC. Its translation: CASLGTSGRYSYEQYF.

This clonotype appeared many times. This rearrangement joins TRBV5-1 to TRBJ1-2; possibly TRBD1 for D (6 bases). The V and J ends lost 0 bases and 8 bases respectively, with 11 bases between them. The germline V gene encodes CDR1 SGHRS and CDR2 YFSETQ. This CDR3 has 13 amino acids. CDR3 sequence (DNA): TGCGCCAGCAGCTTGGAACAGGGTGCCGGCTACACCTTC. It is translated as CASSLEQGAGYTF.

A few counts support this clonotype. This chain links TRBV28 with TRBJ2-7; 7 nucleotides match TRBD1. Trimming at V came to 3 bases and at J to 0 bases, leaving 5 bases not matched to a gene. CDR1 and CDR2 (germline): MDHEN, SYDVKM. The CDR3 has 15 residues. CDR3 DNA: TGTGCCAGCAGTTTTGAGGGGGCCATCTCCTACGAGCAGTACTTC. Amino acid sequence: CASSFEGAISYEQYF.

This clonotype turned up a few times. The rearrangement joins TRBV6-6 to TRBJ2-7; D might be TRBD1 or TRBD2, each matching 5 bases. Germline loops: CDR1 MNHNY, CDR2 SVGAGI (reference sequence). The V and J ends lost 11 bases and 1 base respectively, with 15 bases between them. CDR3 size: 13 residues. CDR3 sequence: CAAKGENSYEQYF. Here the CDR3 DNA reads TGTGCCGCCAAAGGGGAGAATTCCTACGAGCAGTACTTC.

This clonotype was detected a few times. The rearrangement links TRBV12-3 or TRBV12-4 to TRBJ2-7; 8 bases align to TRBD1. Unmatched junction bases numbered 12, after V lost 4 bases and J lost 4 bases. The length of the CDR3 is 16 residues. The CDR3 DNA sequence: TGTGCCAGCAGTTCTCATCATGGACAGGGTTTGTACGAGCAGTACTTC. Translated: CASSSHHGQGLYEQYF.

This clonotype has just a few counts. The chain couples TRBV7-8 to TRBJ2-7, with TRBD2 identical over 8 bases. The junction had 4 bases not matched to a gene; V was cut back by 8 bases and J by 1 base. Per germline, CDR1 SGHVS and CDR2 FQNEAQ. The CDR3 consists of 13 residues. This chain's CDR3 is CASRGGPSYEQYF. The CDR3, as DNA: TGTGCCAGCCGGGGGGGCCCATCCTACGAGCAGTACTTC.

This clonotype has just a few counts. The chain is built from TRBV6-5 and TRBJ1-5, with D possibly matching TRBD1 (5 bases). V dropped 0 bases and J dropped 5 bases, with 11 bases sitting between them. Germline-derived CDR1 and CDR2 are MNHEY and SVGAGI. The CDR3 has 15 amino acids. CDR3 sequence reads: CASSYSRQGDQPQHF. The CDR3 DNA reads TGTGCCAGCAGTTACTCGAGGCAGGGAGATCAGCCCCAGCATTTT.

J is TRBJ2-7 and V is TRBV7-9, with D possibly being TRBD1 (6 bases). This CDR3 contains 16 residues. The V gene's germline CDR1 is SEHNR and CDR2 FQNEAQ (reference sequence). The V end lost 1 base, the J end lost 4 bases, and 17 bases lay between the germline ends. The CDR3 sequence is CASSLVGGKGQYEQYF. CDR3 nucleotide sequence: TGTGCCAGCAGCTTAGTAGGGGGAAAGGGTCAGTACGAGCAGTACTTC.

This rearrangement joins TRBV7-3 to TRBJ2-3; the D gene is possibly TRBD2 (5 bases). Germline V gene lookup returns CDR1 SGHTA and CDR2 FQGTGA. V lost 2 bases, J lost 4 bases, and 13 bases lay in between. The CDR3 covers 15 residues. The chain's CDR3 is CASSLFGGPPDTQYF. The CDR3 DNA is TGTGCCAGCAGCTTATTTGGCGGGCCGCCAGATACGCAGTATTTT.